The following is a TCR beta chain sequence with its context. Its antigen remains unidentified. Additional DNA sequences in this sample encode the identical CDR3. The CDR3 covers 11 residues. Between the trimmed V and J ends, which lost 2 bases and 3 bases, there was a span of 1 base. TCRdb keeps only in-frame clones here, not all; method: immunoSEQ multiplex PCR. The sample lists approximately 500,000 clones, roughly nine tenths occurring once. This specimen comes from a study of Ad26.COV2.S vaccination and SARS-CoV-2 variants. General study points: It was reported that spike-specific CD8+ and CD4+ T cell responses were substantially broad after vaccination.

The treatment: 19 received Ad26.COV2.S at low or high dose, single or two shots; 5 received placebo; per-sample allocation not given. Samples were taken on day 63 after the first vaccine or placebo injection. The clonotype was recovered from a person aged 18-65 years who received the Ad26.COV2.S COVID-19 vaccine or a placebo. Specimen: peripheral blood, collected in a trial of Ad26.COV2.S vaccine versus placebo. J is TRBJ2-5 and V is TRBV12-3 or TRBV12-4; D is ambiguous. The CDR3 reads CASSLKETQYF. The CDR3, as DNA: TGTGCCAGCAGTTTAAAAGAGACCCAGTACTTC.